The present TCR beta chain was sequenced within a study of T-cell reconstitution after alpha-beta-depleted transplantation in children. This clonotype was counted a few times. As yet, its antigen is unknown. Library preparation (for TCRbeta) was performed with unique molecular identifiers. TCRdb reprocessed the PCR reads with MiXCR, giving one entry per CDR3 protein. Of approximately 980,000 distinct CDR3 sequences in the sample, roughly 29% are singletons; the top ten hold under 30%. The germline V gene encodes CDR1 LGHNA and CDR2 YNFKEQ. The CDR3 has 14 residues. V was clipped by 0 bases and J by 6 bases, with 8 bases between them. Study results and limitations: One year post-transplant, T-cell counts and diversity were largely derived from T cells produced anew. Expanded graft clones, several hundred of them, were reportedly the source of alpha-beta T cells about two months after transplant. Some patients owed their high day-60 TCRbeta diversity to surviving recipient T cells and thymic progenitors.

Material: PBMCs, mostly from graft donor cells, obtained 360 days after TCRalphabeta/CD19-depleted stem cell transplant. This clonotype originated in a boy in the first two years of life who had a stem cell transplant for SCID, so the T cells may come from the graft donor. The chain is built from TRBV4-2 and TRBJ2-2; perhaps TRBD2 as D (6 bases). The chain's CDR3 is CASSQEGGPGELFF. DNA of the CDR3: TGTGCCAGCAGCCAAGAAGGAGGGCCCGGGGAGCTGTTTTTT.